This paragraph reports one TCR beta chain. As processed by the authors: Reference gene primer amplification gave nucleated cell count estimates. Only in-frame clones appear in the TCRdb table, and some are missing; sequencing was by immunoSEQ multiplex PCR. That table gives V, J and clone size, and the DNA gave D and trimming. The data hold 150,000 to 250,000 clones, with 94% observed a single time. This record belongs to a study of blood T cell repertoires in COVID-19. The CDR3 spans 14 residues. Germline V gene lookup returns CDR1 LGHDT and CDR2 YNNKEL (reference sequence). Losses at the gene ends were 2 bases for V and 5 bases for J; bases not matched to a gene: 3.

The TCR was taken from a man between 25 and 39 years old with COVID-19, enrolled during active disease. The chain joins TRBV3-1 (or the pseudogene TRBV3-2) to TRBJ2-3; 8 nucleotides line up with TRBD1. Material: peripheral blood. The CDR3: CASSQQGAGDTQYF. CDR3 sequence (DNA): TGTGCCAGCAGCCAACAGGGGGCGGGAGATACGCAGTATTTT.